One and the same sample provided the 25 T cell receptor beta chains below, sequenced in a study of control samples from healthy donors and cancer patients. Clones were sequenced by immunoSEQ multiplex PCR, and TCRdb holds only the in-frame ones, with some missing. The sample has fewer than 200,000 clones, over 80% seen once. The source material was blood. Receptor source: a man aged 18 to 30 in good health.

This chain connects TRBV13 to TRBJ1-6; D is perhaps TRBD1 (6 bases). This CDR3 spans 14 amino acids. Looked up from germline, CDR1 is PRHDT and CDR2 is FYEKMQ (reference sequence). The ends were cut back, 4 bases at V and 9 bases at J, with 13 bases in the middle. The DNA for the CDR3 is TGTGCCAGCAGCTCACTCTTCAGGGGTTCACCCCTCCACTTT. It encodes CASSSLFRGSPLHF.

V usage is TRBV6-2 or TRBV6-3 and J usage is TRBJ1-5, with D possibly matching TRBD1 (5 bases). CDR1 is MNHEY, CDR2 SVGEGT, per germline. The CDR3 covers 15 residues. V dropped 5 bases and J dropped 6 bases, with 17 bases sitting between them. The CDR3: CASSPRGRAVQPQHF. The CDR3 DNA follows: TGTGCCAGCAGTCCCAGAGGCAGGGCCGTTCAGCCCCAGCATTTT.

The V gene is TRBV28, the J gene TRBJ1-3; 9 nucleotides line up with TRBD1. The V and J ends lost 1 base and 2 bases, in that order; junction bases with no gene match: 6. This CDR3 has 17 amino acids. Germline V gives CDR1 MDHEN, CDR2 SYDVKM. The CDR3 protein is CASSLYAWTGAGNTIYF. CDR3 nucleotides: TGTGCCAGCAGTTTATATGCGTGGACAGGGGCTGGAAACACCATATATTTT.

This chain connects TRBV2 to TRBJ1-6; tentative D call: TRBD1 (5 bases). Germline V gene sequence: CDR1 SNHLY, CDR2 FYNNEI. The CDR3 has 16 residues. Deletions cut 2 bases from V and 1 base from J, with 9 bases between. CDR3 coding DNA: TGTGCCAGCAGTGAACAGGGAGGGTCCTATAATTCACCCCTCCACTTT. Translated, it gives CASSEQGGSYNSPLHF.

The genes are TRBV27 and TRBJ2-3, with D possibly matching TRBD1 (5 bases). V was clipped by 8 bases and J by 6 bases, with 18 bases between them. Per germline, CDR1 MNHEY and CDR2 SMNVEV (reference sequence). The length of the CDR3 is 14 residues. CDR3 coding DNA: TGTGCCAGCCGGATCAGGGCTCCATCCGATACGCAGTATTTT. Translated: CASRIRAPSDTQYF.

The chain combines TRBV5-1 with TRBJ2-5; TRBD1 agrees at 8 bases. Looked up from germline, CDR1 is SGHRS and CDR2 is YFSETQ. V trimming: 4 bases; J trimming: 1 base; junction bases outside the gene matches: 6. This CDR3 has 15 residues. The CDR3 DNA follows: TGCGCCAGCAGCCGACAGGGACAGGTCCAAGAGACCCAGTACTTC. Translation gives CASSRQGQVQETQYF.

The chain has TRBV30 and TRBJ2-7; 9 bases align to TRBD2. Germline lookup yields CDR1 GTSNPN and CDR2 SVGIG (reference sequence). The ends lost 2 bases at V and 1 base at J; junction bases unmatched: 3. The CDR3 is made up of 14 amino acids. The DNA of the CDR3 is TGTGCCTGGAGTCTAAGCGGGGGGTCCTACGAGCAGTACTTC. It is translated as CAWSLSGGSYEQYF.

This clone has just a few counts. The chain links TRBV19 to TRBJ1-5; 7 bases map to TRBD1. V lost 7 bases and J lost 3; bases outside the gene matches: 12. Looked up from germline, CDR1 is LNHDA and CDR2 is SQIVND (reference sequence). The CDR3 sequence is 16 residues long. The chain's CDR3 is CASIPAGTAYNQPQHF. The CDR3 DNA follows: TGTGCCAGTATTCCGGCCGGGACAGCATACAATCAGCCCCAGCATTTT.

J is TRBJ2-7 and V is TRBV27; D is ambiguous. This CDR3 is 15 amino acids long. The germline gives CDR1 MNHEY, CDR2 SMNVEV (reference sequence). V dropped 5 bases and J dropped 0 bases, with 14 bases sitting between them. In nucleotides, the CDR3 is TGTGCCAGCAGTGCCCACATAAGAGGCTCCTACGAGCAGTACTTC. Encoded protein: CASSAHIRGSYEQYF.

J is TRBJ2-7 and V is TRBV5-1; the match to TRBD1 covers 7 bases. V lost 2 bases to trimming and J lost 0 bases; unmatched junction nucleotides: 2. The CDR3 contains 14 residues. The germline V gene encodes CDR1 SGHRS and CDR2 YFSETQ. The CDR3 is CASSFEGASYEQYF. The CDR3 nucleotides are TGCGCCAGCAGCTTCGAGGGGGCCTCCTACGAGCAGTACTTC.

This chain joins TRBV7-3 and TRBJ2-3; the D gene is possibly TRBD2 (6 bases). Germline assignment: CDR1 SGHTA and CDR2 FQGTGA. This CDR3 has 13 residues. Trimming took 6 bases from V and 5 from J, leaving 12 bases between them. The CDR3 region has the DNA TGTGCCAGCAGTTTCGGGACTGGAGATACGCAGTATTTT. Amino acid sequence: CASSFGTGDTQYF.

This rearrangement joins TRBV30 to TRBJ1-5; possible D gene TRBD1, 6 bases. V gave up 4 bases and J gave up 5 bases, with 24 bases separating them. The CDR3 spans 17 residues. Per the germline V gene, CDR1 is GTSNPN and CDR2 is SVGIG (reference sequence). The CDR3 sequence is CAWTPPRTARGDQPQHF. The DNA of the CDR3 is TGTGCCTGGACCCCTCCCAGGACAGCGAGGGGGGATCAGCCCCAGCATTTT. The full variable domain, its missing parts supplied by reference TRBV30 and TRBJ1-5, is SQTIHQWPATLVQPVGSPLSLECTVEGTSNPNLYWYRQAAGRGLQLLFYSVGIGQISSEVPQNLSASRPQDRQFILSSKKLLLSDSGFYLCAWTPPRTARGDQPQHFGDGTRLSIL.

This clone was seen once. V usage is TRBV19 and J usage is TRBJ1-1; TRBD1 is a possible D gene (5 bases). The CDR3 consists of 16 residues. V was clipped by 3 bases and J by 0 bases, with 14 bases between them. From germline, CDR1 is LNHDA and CDR2 SQIVND (reference sequence). CDR3 loop: CASSMGPRGLNTEAFF. The DNA of the CDR3 is TGTGCCAGTAGTATGGGGCCGCGCGGGTTGAACACTGAAGCTTTCTTT.

The chain links TRBV25-1 to TRBJ2-7; 7 nucleotides align to TRBD1. CDR3 length: 13 residues. CDR1 and CDR2 from the germline V gene are MGHDK and SYGVNS. V was pared by 6 bases and J by 3 bases, with 5 bases of the junction left unmatched. The CDR3 spells CASRDDRDYEQYF. CDR3 DNA: TGTGCCAGCAGAGATGACAGGGACTACGAGCAGTACTTC.

The V gene is TRBV30, the J gene TRBJ1-3; D is ambiguous. V was pared by 2 bases and J by 0 bases, with 8 bases between. This CDR3 is 14 amino acids long. Germline CDR1 GTSNPN, CDR2 SVGIG (reference sequence). CDR3 in DNA: TGTGCCTGGAGTCCCGGGCTCTCTGGAAACACCATATATTTT. It codes for CAWSPGLSGNTIYF.

V usage is TRBV29-1 and J usage is TRBJ1-2; 10 nucleotides line up with TRBD1. Looked up from germline, CDR1 is SQVTM and CDR2 is ANQGSEA. The CDR3 sequence is 14 residues long. Trimming cost V 0 bases and J 7 bases; bases outside gene matches: 5. This CDR3 is CSVEDRQGAGGYTF. The CDR3 coding sequence is TGCAGCGTTGAAGATAGACAGGGGGCCGGTGGCTACACCTTC.

The CDR3 region is CASSLEPGPNYGYTF. The CDR3, as DNA: TGTGCCAGCAGCCTCGAACCAGGGCCTAACTATGGCTACACCTTC. The V gene is TRBV9, the J gene TRBJ1-2; the D gene is possibly TRBD1 (5 bases). V lost 4 bases and J lost 0, with 13 bases in between. This CDR3 comprises 15 residues. The germline V gene has CDR1 SGDLS and CDR2 YYNGEE. The full variable domain, rest sourced from reference TRBV9 and TRBJ1-2, is DSGVTQTPKHLITATGQRVTLRCSPRSGDLSVYWYQQSLDQGLQFLIQYYNGEERAKGNILERFSAQQFPDLHSELNLSSLELGDSALYFCASSLEPGPNYGYTFGSGTRLTVV.

J is TRBJ2-5 and V is TRBV19; possible D gene TRBD1, 6 bases. Germline lookup yields CDR1 LNHDA and CDR2 SQIVND (reference sequence). V was clipped by 5 bases and J by 2 bases, with 15 bases between them. This CDR3 comprises 15 residues. CDR3 region: CASSPGTSKQETQYF. DNA for the CDR3: TGTGCCAGTAGTCCCGGGACATCTAAACAAGAGACCCAGTACTTC.

This chain connects TRBV18 to TRBJ1-6; D possibly corresponds to TRBD1 (5 bases). Germline V lookup: CDR1 KGHSH, CDR2 LQKENI. This CDR3 has 15 residues. V lost 2 bases, J lost 13 bases, and 18 bases lay in between. DNA of the CDR3: TGTGCCAGCTCACCAGACGGGGCCCTGCTAGGGCCCCTCCACTTT. It specifies CASSPDGALLGPLHF.

The CDR3 sequence is CASSGGGLGTEAFF. In DNA, the CDR3 is TGTGCCAGCAGCGGCGGAGGGTTGGGCACTGAAGCTTTCTTT. The chain has TRBV5-4 and TRBJ1-1; D is undetermined. There are 14 residues in the CDR3. Germline V gives CDR1 SGHNT, CDR2 YYREEE (reference sequence). V dropped 4 bases and J dropped 4 bases, with 14 bases sitting between them. Filled out from reference TRBV5-4 and TRBJ1-1, the complete variable domain reads ETGVTQSPTHLIKTRGQQVTLRCSSQSGHNTVSWYQQALGQGPQFIFQYYREEENGRGNFPPRFSGLQFPNYSSELNVNALELDDSALYLCASSGGGLGTEAFFGQGTRLTVV.

Here the CDR3 reads CSVEGQGNGYTF. CDR3 in DNA: TGCAGCGTTGAGGGACAGGGGAATGGCTACACCTTC. The rearrangement uses TRBV29-1 and TRBJ1-2; TRBD1 aligns across 10 bases. V trimming: 3 bases; J trimming: 6 bases; junction bases outside the gene matches: 1. The CDR3 loop spans 12 amino acids. The germline V gene has CDR1 SQVTM and CDR2 ANQGSEA.

V usage is TRBV6-4 and J usage is TRBJ2-6, with TRBD1 identical over 8 bases. Germline assignment: CDR1 MRHNA and CDR2 SNTAGT. The CDR3 has 14 residues. V lost 8 bases to trimming and J lost 5 bases; unmatched junction nucleotides: 5. The CDR3, as DNA: TGTGCCAGCCTATCAGGGGGCAGGGCCAACGTCCTGACTTTC. It translates to CASLSGGRANVLTF.

This chain connects TRBV6-5 to TRBJ2-5, with a weak D call TRBD2 (7 bases). This CDR3 contains 13 residues. Germline-derived CDR1 and CDR2 are MNHEY and SVGAGI. The V end was cut by 5 bases, the J end by 7 bases, with 14 bases between. This CDR3 is CASSKNREGTQYF. The CDR3 DNA reads as TGTGCCAGCAGTAAGAACAGGGAGGGGACCCAGTACTTC.

J is TRBJ2-2 and V is TRBV5-4; 12 bases fit TRBD2. Looked up from germline, CDR1 is SGHNT and CDR2 is YYREEE (reference sequence). V lost 2 bases to trimming and J lost 3 bases; unmatched junction nucleotides: 8. This CDR3 contains 18 residues. In DNA, the CDR3 is TGTGCCAGCAGCTTTGTACGGGCTAGCGGGGGGGACACCGGGGAGCTGTTTTTT. Residues: CASSFVRASGGDTGELFF.

Concerning this clone itself: Other DNA sequences of this sample code for an identical CDR3. CDR3 bases: TGTGCCTGGCAACAGGGGAGCTCCTACAATGAGCAGTTCTTC. Its translation is CAWQQGSSYNEQFF. The genes are TRBV30 and TRBJ2-1; 7 bases agree with TRBD1. In germline, CDR1 is GTSNPN, CDR2 SVGIG (reference sequence). The CDR3 covers 14 residues. Trimming removed 5 bases from V and 0 bases from J; junction bases left unmatched: 4.